The subject of this entry is one TCR beta chain. The sample originates from a study of early T cells in non-severe SARS-CoV-2 infection. TCRdb ran MiXCR on the 5' RACE reads and lists one entry per CDR3 protein. The sample consists of some 120,000 distinct CDR3 sequences, around 14% of them appearing once. The CDR3 is made up of 15 amino acids. V lost 5 bases and J 0 bases, leaving 13 bases between the germline ends. Germline CDR1 reads SGHTA; CDR2 reads FQGNSA. The receptor was isolated from an adult who was a healthcare worker with PCR-confirmed SARS-CoV-2 infection or an uninfected control (not recorded which). The chain recombines TRBV7-2 with TRBJ1-2, with D unresolved. The source material was whole blood. This chain's CDR3 is CASSLWVRANYGYTF. Here the CDR3 DNA reads TGTGCCAGCAGCCTTTGGGTTAGAGCTAACTATGGCTACACCTTC.